This is a list of T cell receptor beta chains from one sample in a study of blood T cells in healthy people across ages. TCRdb ran MiXCR on the 5' RACE reads and lists one entry per CDR3 protein. Of 550,000 to 600,000 distinct CDR3 sequences listed, about 45% are singletons. The sequencing input was blood. The source of these receptors is a man older than 75 in good health. Each CDR3 is given with its conserved first and last residue. The D gene is left open where the match is weak. Some rows mark clone size as missing; the rest say once, few, many or name a class of expanded clone.

size	V	D	J	DNA	CDR3
many	TRBV7-9	.	TRBJ2-5	TGTGCCAGCAGCTTACTTGAAGGGGAGACCCAGTACTTC	CASSLLEGETQYF
.	TRBV20-1	TRBD1	TRBJ2-3	TGCAGTGCAGACAGGGGAAGGGCAGATACGCAGTATTTT	CSADRGRADTQYF
few	TRBV20-1	.	TRBJ2-3	TGCAGTGCTTCTATAGCGGAGTCTAGCACAGATACGCAGTATTTT	CSASIAESSTDTQYF
.	TRBV7-9	.	TRBJ2-7	TGTGCCAGCAGCTTAGGGGCTGAGACCTACGAGCAGTACTTC	CASSLGAETYEQYF
few	TRBV11-2	.	TRBJ2-3	TGTGCCAGCAGCTTAGGAATATACCCCTCTAGCGTGGGAGATACGCAGTATTTT	CASSLGIYPSSVGDTQYF
.	TRBV10-3	.	TRBJ2-3	TGTGCCATCAGTGAGTCTTTTGGACTCACTTCAGATACGCAGTATTTT	CAISESFGLTSDTQYF
.	TRBV3-1	TRBD1	TRBJ2-1	TGTGCCAGCAGCCAAAACAGGGGAGAGCAGTTCTTC	CASSQNRGEQFF
.	TRBV12-3/TRBV12-4	TRBD1	TRBJ1-1	TGTGCCAGCAGGACAGGGTACGCTGAAGCTTTCTTT	CASRTGYAEAFF
many	TRBV7-2	TRBD2	TRBJ2-1	TGTGCCAGCAGCCCGGGACTAGCGGGAGTCAATGAGCAGTTCTTC	CASSPGLAGVNEQFF
.	TRBV4-1	.	TRBJ2-5	TGCGCCAGCAGCCAAGGGGGATTCCAAGAGACCCAGTACTTC	CASSQGGFQETQYF
.	TRBV9	TRBD2	TRBJ2-3	TGTGCCAGCAGCGTAGCAAGCGGGGGGACAGATACGCAGTATTTT	CASSVASGGTDTQYF
many	TRBV6-5	TRBD2	TRBJ2-3	TGTGCCAGCAGTCGAGGGGTGCGGGGGGCCACAGATACGCAGTATTTT	CASSRGVRGATDTQYF
.	TRBV11-1	.	TRBJ2-3	TGTGCCAGCAGCCAGGCGGGATTCCCGTACGGTACGCAGTATTTT	CASSQAGFPYGTQYF
.	TRBV7-9	.	TRBJ1-4	TGTGCCAGCAGCTTAATTGGGGGCCTAGGAACTAATGAAAAACTGTTTTTT	CASSLIGGLGTNEKLFF
.	TRBV6-1	TRBD1	TRBJ1-2	TGTGCCAGCAGTGAGGACAGGGGACTCTTGGGCTACACCTTC	CASSEDRGLLGYTF
.	TRBV10-3	TRBD1	TRBJ2-5	TGTGCCATCAGTGGGGACAGGTTAAACAATGAGCAGTACTTC	CAISGDRLNNEQYF
many	TRBV6-5	.	TRBJ2-3	TGTGCCAGCAGTTACTCGAACAGGCCGACAGATACGCAGTATTTT	CASSYSNRPTDTQYF
few	TRBV7-9	TRBD2	TRBJ2-3	TGTGCCAGCAGCTTCCCGAGGACTAGCGGGAGTAGTATGGGCACAGATACGCAGTATTTT	CASSFPRTSGSSMGTDTQYF
many	TRBV29-1	TRBD1	TRBJ1-4	TGCAGCGTTGGGGAAGGGACAGGACATGAAAAACTGTTTTTT	CSVGEGTGHEKLFF
.	TRBV20-1	.	TRBJ1-2	TGCAGTGCTAGTTCGCAGGAACAACATGGCTACACCTTC	CSASSQEQHGYTF
.	TRBV20-1	TRBD2	TRBJ2-3	TGCAGTGCTAGAGGACTAGCGGGACTAGGCACAGATACGCAGTATTTT	CSARGLAGLGTDTQYF
.	TRBV4-1	.	TRBJ2-7	TGCGCCAGCAGCCAAGCCGGGCACTCCTACGAGCAGTACTTC	CASSQAGHSYEQYF
.	TRBV20-1	.	TRBJ1-2	TGCAGTGCCCCCGCCCAGGAAGGCTACACCTTC	CSAPAQEGYTF
.	TRBV9	.	TRBJ2-1	TGTGCCAGCAGCCCTATGGTGACTTCCGTCAGTGAGCAGTTCTTC	CASSPMVTSVSEQFF
.	TRBV4-3	TRBD2	TRBJ2-1	TGCGCCAGCAGCCAAGATCCGGTCGTGGGACTAGCGGGAGGCAATGAGCAGTTCTTC	CASSQDPVVGLAGGNEQFF
few	TRBV27	.	TRBJ2-4	TGTGCCAGCAGTTACAGGGTACCCGGAAACATTCAGTACTTC	CASSYRVPGNIQYF
.	TRBV7-9	.	TRBJ1-5	TGTGCCAGCGGCTTAGATTGGCGGGATAGCAATCAGCCCCAGCATTTT	CASGLDWRDSNQPQHF
.	TRBV20-1	TRBD2	TRBJ2-5	TGCAGTGCTCCCCGGGACTACGAAGAGACCCAGTACTTC	CSAPRDYEETQYF
.	TRBV7-9	.	TRBJ2-7	TGTGCCAGCAGCTTTACAGTGGGCAGATACAATGAGCAGTACTTC	CASSFTVGRYNEQYF
few	TRBV9	.	TRBJ2-4	TGTGCCAGCAGCGTAGGAGGTGGGGGAGACATTCAGTACTTC	CASSVGGGGDIQYF
.	TRBV10-3	.	TRBJ2-5	TGTGCCATCAGCATCGTAGCGGAACGCGGGACCCAGTACTTC	CAISIVAERGTQYF